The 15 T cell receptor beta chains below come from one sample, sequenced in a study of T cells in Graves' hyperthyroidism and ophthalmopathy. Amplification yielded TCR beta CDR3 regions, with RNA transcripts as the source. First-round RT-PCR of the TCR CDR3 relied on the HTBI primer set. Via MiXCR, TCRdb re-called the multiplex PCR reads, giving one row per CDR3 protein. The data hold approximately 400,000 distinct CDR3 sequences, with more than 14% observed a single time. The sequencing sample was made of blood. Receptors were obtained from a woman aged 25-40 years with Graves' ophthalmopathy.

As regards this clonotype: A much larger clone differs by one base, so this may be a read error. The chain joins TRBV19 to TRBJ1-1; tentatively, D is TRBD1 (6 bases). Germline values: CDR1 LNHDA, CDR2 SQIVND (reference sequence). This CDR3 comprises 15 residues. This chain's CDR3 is CVSSGNRDFVPEAFF. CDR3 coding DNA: TGTGTCAGTAGTGGAAACAGGGATTTCGTCCCTGAAGCTTTCTTT.

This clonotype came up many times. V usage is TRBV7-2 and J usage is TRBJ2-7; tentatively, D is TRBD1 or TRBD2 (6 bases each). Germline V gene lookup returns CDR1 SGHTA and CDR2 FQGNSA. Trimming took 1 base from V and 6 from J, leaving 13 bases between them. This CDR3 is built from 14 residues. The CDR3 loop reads CASSLVIGGIEQYF. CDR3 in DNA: TGTGCCAGCAGCTTAGTGATAGGGGGGATCGAGCAGTACTTC.

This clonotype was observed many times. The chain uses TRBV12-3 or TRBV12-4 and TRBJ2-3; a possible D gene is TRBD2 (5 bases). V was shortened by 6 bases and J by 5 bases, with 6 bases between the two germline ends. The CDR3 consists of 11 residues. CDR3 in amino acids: CASRAEDTQYF. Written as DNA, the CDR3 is TGTGCCAGCAGAGCGGAAGATACGCAGTATTTT.

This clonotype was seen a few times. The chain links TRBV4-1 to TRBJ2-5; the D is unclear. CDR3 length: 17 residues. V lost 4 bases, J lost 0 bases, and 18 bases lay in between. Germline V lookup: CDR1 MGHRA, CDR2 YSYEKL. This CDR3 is CASSLKGGTRYQETQYF. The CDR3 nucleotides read TGCGCCAGCAGCCTAAAGGGCGGCACTCGGTACCAAGAGACCCAGTACTTC.

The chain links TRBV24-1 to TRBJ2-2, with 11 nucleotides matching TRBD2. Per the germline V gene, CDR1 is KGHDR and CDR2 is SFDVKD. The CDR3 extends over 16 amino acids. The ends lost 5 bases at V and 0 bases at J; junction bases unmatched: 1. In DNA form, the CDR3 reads TGTGCCACCAGTGCTAGCGGGGGGTCGAACACCGGGGAGCTGTTTTTT. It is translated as CATSASGGSNTGELFF.

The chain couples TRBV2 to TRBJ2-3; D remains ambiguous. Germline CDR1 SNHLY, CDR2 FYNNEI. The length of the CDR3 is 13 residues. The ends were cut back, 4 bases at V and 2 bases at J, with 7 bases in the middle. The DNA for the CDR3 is TGTGCCAGCAGTGTTGAGTACACAGATACGCAGTATTTT. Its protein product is CASSVEYTDTQYF.

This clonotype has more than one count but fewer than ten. The DNA for the CDR3 is TGTGCCAGCAGCCGGACCGGGTCCGCCGGGGAGCTGTTTTTT. Protein product: CASSRTGSAGELFF. The chain couples TRBV6-1 to TRBJ2-2; D unclear. The germline V gene encodes CDR1 MNHNS and CDR2 SASEGT. The germline V and J ends were trimmed by 6 bases and 6 bases, with 14 bases remaining between them. The CDR3 is 14 amino acids.

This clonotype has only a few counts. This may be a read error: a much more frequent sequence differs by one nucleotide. The CDR3 loop reads CSASTPTSGRGTQYF. The DNA for the CDR3 is TGCAGTGCCTCCACACCAACTAGCGGACGAGGGACCCAGTACTTC. The chain employs TRBV20-1 and TRBJ2-5, with 8 bases matching TRBD2. The germline V gene encodes CDR1 DFQATT and CDR2 SNEGSKA (reference sequence). The trim removed 6 bases at V and 7 bases at J, leaving 16 bases unmatched. CDR3 length: 15 residues.

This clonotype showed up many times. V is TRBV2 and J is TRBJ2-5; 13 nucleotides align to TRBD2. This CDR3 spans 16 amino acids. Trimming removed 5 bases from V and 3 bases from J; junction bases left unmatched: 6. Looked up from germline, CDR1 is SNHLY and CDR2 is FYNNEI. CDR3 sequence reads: CASSRGLAGDKETQYF. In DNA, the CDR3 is TGTGCCAGCAGTCGCGGACTAGCGGGGGACAAAGAGACCCAGTACTTC.

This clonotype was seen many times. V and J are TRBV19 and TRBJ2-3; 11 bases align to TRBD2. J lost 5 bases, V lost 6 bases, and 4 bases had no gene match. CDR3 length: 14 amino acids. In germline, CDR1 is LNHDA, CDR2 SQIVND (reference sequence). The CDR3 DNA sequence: TGTGCCAGTAGGCAACTAGCGGGGGTAGATACGCAGTATTTT. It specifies CASRQLAGVDTQYF. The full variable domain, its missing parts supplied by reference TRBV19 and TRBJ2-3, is DGGITQSPKYLFRKEGQNVTLSCEQNLNHDAMYWYRQDPGQGLRLIYYSQIVNDFQKGDIAEGYSVSREKKESFPLTVTSAQKNPTAFYLCASRQLAGVDTQYFGPGTRLTVL.

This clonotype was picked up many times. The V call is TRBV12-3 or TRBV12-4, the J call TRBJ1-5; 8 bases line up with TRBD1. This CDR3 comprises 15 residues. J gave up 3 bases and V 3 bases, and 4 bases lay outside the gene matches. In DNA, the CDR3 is TGTGCCAGCAGTTTGGCCAGGGGGCCCAATCAGCCCCAGCATTTT. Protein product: CASSLARGPNQPQHF.

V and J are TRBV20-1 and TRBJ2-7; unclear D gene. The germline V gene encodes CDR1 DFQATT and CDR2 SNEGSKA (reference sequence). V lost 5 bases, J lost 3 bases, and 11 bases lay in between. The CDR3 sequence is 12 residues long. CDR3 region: CSAQVGNYEQYF. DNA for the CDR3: TGCAGTGCTCAGGTGGGGAACTACGAGCAGTACTTC.

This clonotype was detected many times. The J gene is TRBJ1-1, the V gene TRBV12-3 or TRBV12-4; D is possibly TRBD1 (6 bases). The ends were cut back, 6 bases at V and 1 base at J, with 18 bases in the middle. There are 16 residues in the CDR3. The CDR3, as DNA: TGTGCCAGCAGACCCCTTGGGGGCCGATCGAACACTGAAGCTTTCTTT. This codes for CASRPLGGRSNTEAFF.

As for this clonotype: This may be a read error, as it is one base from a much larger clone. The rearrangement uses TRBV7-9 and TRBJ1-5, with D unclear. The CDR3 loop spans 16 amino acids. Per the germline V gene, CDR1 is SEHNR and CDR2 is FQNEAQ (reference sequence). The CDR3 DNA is TGCGCCAGCAGCCAAGAGGGTCGAGAGGATCATCAGCCCCAGCATTTT. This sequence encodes CASSQEGREDHQPQHF.

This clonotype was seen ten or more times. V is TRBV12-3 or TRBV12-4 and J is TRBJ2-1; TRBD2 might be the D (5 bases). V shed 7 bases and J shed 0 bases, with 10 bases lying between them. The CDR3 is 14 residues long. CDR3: CASTRSGSYNEQFF. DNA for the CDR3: TGTGCCAGCACCAGAAGCGGCTCCTACAATGAGCAGTTCTTC.